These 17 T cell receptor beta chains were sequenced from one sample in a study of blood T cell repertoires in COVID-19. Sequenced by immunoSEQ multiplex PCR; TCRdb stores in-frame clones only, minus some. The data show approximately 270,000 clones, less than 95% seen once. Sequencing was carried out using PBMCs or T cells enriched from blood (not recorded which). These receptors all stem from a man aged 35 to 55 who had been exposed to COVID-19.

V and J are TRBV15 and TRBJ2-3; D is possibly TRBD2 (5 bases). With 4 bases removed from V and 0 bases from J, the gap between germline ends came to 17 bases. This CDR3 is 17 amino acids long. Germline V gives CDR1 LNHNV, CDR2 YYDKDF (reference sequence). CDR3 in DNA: TGTGCCACCAGCAAGTTGTTGGCGGGCCGTAGCACAGATACGCAGTATTTT. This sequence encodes CATSKLLAGRSTDTQYF.

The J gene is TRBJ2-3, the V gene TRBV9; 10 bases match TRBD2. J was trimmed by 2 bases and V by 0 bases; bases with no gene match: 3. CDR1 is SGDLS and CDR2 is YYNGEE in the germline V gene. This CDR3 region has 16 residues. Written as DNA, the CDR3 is TGTGCCAGCAGCGTAGAGAGCGGGAGGGCCACAGATACGCAGTATTTT. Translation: CASSVESGRATDTQYF.

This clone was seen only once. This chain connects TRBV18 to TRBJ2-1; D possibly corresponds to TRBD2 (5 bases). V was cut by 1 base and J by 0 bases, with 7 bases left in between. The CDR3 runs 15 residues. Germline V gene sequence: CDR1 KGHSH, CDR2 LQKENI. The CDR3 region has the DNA TGTGCCAGCTCACCACAAGACTACTCCTACAATGAGCAGTTCTTC. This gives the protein CASSPQDYSYNEQFF.

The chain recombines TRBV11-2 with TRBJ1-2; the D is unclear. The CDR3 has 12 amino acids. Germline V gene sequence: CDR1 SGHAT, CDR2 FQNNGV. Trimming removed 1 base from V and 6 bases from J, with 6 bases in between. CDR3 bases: TGTGCCAGCAGCTTAGTAGAGAATGGCTACACCTTC. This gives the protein CASSLVENGYTF.

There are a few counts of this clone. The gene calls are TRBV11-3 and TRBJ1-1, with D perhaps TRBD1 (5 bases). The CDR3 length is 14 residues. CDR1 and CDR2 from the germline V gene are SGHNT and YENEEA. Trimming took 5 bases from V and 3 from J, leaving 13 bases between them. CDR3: CASSKSGGDTEAFF. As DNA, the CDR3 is TGTGCCAGCAGCAAAAGTGGGGGGGACACTGAAGCTTTCTTT.

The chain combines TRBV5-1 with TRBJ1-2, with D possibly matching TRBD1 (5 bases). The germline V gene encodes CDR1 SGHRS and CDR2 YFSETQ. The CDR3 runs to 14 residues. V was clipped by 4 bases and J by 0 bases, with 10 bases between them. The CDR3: CASSPGGANYGYTF. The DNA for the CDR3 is TGCGCCAGCAGCCCGGGGGGAGCTAACTATGGCTACACCTTC. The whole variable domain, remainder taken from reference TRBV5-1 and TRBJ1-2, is KAGVTQTPRYLIKTRGQQVTLSCSPISGHRSVSWYQQTPGQGLQFLFEYFSETQRNKGNFPGRFSGRQFSNSRSEMNVSTLELGDSALYLCASSPGGANYGYTFGSGTRLTVV.

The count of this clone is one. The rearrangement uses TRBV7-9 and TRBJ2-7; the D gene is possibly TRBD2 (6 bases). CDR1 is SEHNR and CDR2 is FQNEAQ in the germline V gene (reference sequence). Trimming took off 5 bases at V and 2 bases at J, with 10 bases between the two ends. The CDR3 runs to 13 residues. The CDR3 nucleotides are TGTGCCAGCAGCCCCTCGGGAGCCTACGAGCAGTACTTC. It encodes CASSPSGAYEQYF.

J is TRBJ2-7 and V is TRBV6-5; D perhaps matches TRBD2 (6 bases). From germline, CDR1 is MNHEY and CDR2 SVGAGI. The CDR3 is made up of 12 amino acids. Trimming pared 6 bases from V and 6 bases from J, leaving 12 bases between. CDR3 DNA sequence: TGTGCCAGCAGAGCTTTAGCGGTCGAGCAGTACTTC. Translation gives CASRALAVEQYF.

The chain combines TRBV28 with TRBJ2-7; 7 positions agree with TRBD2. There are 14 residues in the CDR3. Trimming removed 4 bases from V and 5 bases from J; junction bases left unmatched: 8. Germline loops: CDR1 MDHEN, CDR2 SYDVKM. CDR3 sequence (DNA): TGTGCCAGCAGTTCATGGACTAGTTTAAACGAGCAGTACTTC. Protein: CASSSWTSLNEQYF.

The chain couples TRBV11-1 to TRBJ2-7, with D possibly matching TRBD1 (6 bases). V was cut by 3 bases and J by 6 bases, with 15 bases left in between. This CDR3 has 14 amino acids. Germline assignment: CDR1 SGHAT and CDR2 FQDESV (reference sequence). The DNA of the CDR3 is TGTGCCAGCAGCTTGCTCACAGGGCTCAGCGAGCAGTACTTC. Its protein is CASSLLTGLSEQYF. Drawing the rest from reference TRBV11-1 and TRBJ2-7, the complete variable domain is EAEVAQSPRYKITEKSQAVAFWCDPISGHATLYWYRQILGQGPELLVQFQDESVVDDSQLPKDRFSAERLKGVDSTLKIQPAELGDSAMYLCASSLLTGLSEQYFGPGTRLTVT.

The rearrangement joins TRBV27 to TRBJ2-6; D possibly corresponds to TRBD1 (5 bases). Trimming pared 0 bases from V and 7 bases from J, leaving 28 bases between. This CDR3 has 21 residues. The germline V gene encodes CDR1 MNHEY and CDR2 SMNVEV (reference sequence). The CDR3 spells CASSLSADRRVPELTANVLTF. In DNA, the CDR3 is TGTGCCAGCAGTTTATCGGCCGACAGACGGGTTCCCGAACTTACCGCCAACGTCCTGACTTTC.

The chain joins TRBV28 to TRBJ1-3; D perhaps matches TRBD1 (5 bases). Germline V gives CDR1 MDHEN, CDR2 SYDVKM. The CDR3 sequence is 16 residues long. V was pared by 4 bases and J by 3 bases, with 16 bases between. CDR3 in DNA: TGTGCCAGCAGTTCACCCAGAAGGGGAATTGGAAACACCATATATTTT. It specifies CASSSPRRGIGNTIYF.

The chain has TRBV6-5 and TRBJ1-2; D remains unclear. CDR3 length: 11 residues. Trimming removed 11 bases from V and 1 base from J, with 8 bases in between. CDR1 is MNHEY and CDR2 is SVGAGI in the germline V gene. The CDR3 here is CAATVNYGYTF. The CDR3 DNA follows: TGTGCCGCTACAGTTAACTATGGCTACACCTTC.

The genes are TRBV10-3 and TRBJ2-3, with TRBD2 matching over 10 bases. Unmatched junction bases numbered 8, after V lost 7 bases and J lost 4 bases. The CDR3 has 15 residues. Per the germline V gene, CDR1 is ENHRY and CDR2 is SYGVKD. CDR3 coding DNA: TGTGCCATCACAAGAACAGCGGGAGGGTCAGATACGCAGTATTTT. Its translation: CAITRTAGGSDTQYF.

The CDR3 loop reads CASSHIPDTQYF. DNA of the CDR3: TGTGCCAGCAGCCATATCCCAGATACGCAGTATTTT. This chain joins TRBV14 and TRBJ2-3; D gene ambiguous. This CDR3 contains 12 residues. Per germline, CDR1 SGHDN and CDR2 FVKESK. V was clipped by 3 bases and J by 4 bases, with 5 bases between them.

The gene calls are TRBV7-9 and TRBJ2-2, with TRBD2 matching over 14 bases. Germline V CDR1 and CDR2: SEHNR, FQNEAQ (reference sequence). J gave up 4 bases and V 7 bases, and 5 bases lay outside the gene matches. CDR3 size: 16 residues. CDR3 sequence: CASMGLAGDRTGELFF. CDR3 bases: TGTGCCAGCATGGGACTAGCGGGAGATCGCACCGGGGAGCTGTTTTTT.

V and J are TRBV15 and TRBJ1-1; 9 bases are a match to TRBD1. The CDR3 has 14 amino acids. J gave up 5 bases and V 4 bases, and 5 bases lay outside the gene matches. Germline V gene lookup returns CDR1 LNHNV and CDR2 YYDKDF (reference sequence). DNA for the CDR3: TGTGCCACCAGCATCCGGGACAGGGCGACTGAAGCTTTCTTT. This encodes CATSIRDRATEAFF. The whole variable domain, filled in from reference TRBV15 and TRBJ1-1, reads DAMVIQNPRYQVTQFGKPVTLSCSQTLNHNVMYWYQQKSSQAPKLLFHYYDKDFNNEADTPDNFQSRRPNTSFCFLDIRSPGLGDTAMYLCATSIRDRATEAFFGQGTRLTVV.